The 5 T cell receptor beta chains below were found in one sample sequenced in a study of cytomegalovirus exposure and HLA in healthy donors. This PCR relied on a set of 60 Vbeta primers and 13 Jbeta primers. Produced via immunoSEQ multiplex PCR; TCRdb's table is partial and in-frame only. Seen in this sample are over 150,000 clones; the ten most common clones hold approximately 0.74%. The source material was PBMCs. The receptor set was obtained from a boy between 10 and 17 years old in good health and CMV-seronegative.

The rearrangement joins TRBV5-1 to TRBJ1-1, with D possibly being TRBD1 (6 bases). The CDR3 loop spans 12 amino acids. V shed 4 bases and J shed 4 bases, with 8 bases lying between them. From germline, CDR1 is SGHRS and CDR2 YFSETQ. The CDR3 here is CASSLGATEAFF. In DNA form, the CDR3 reads TGCGCCAGCAGCCTGGGGGCCACTGAAGCTTTCTTT.

As DNA, the CDR3 is TGTGCCAGCAGCGTAGGGACTAGCGGGTTCTACGAGCAGTACTTC. As protein: CASSVGTSGFYEQYF. The chain is built from TRBV9 and TRBJ2-7; 11 positions match TRBD2. The trim removed 0 bases at V and 3 bases at J, leaving 2 bases unmatched. CDR3 length: 15 amino acids. The germline V gene has CDR1 SGDLS and CDR2 YYNGEE.

The chain uses TRBV14 and TRBJ2-4; TRBD2 matches at 7 bases. J was trimmed by 7 bases and V by 4 bases; bases with no gene match: 7. CDR3 size: 14 residues. Germline V lookup: CDR1 SGHDN, CDR2 FVKESK. The CDR3 DNA reads TGTGCCAGCAGCCCATTTCGGGGGGATAACATTCAGTACTTC. Translated: CASSPFRGDNIQYF.

The rearrangement uses TRBV6-6 and TRBJ2-1, with 9 bases matching TRBD2. V gave up 2 bases and J gave up 7 bases; unmatched junction bases: 9. This CDR3 has 16 residues. The germline gives CDR1 MNHNY, CDR2 SVGAGI (reference sequence). Here the CDR3 reads CASSYAQRGATNEQFF. CDR3 DNA: TGTGCCAGCAGTTACGCCCAGCGGGGGGCCACGAATGAGCAGTTCTTC.

V and J are TRBV19 and TRBJ1-5, with a tentative D call TRBD1 (5 bases). The CDR3 runs to 14 residues. The V gene's germline CDR1 is LNHDA and CDR2 SQIVND (reference sequence). The V and J ends lost 6 bases and 5 bases respectively, with 14 bases between them. Written as DNA, the CDR3 is TGTGCCAGTAGAAGGTTGGGGGGAGATCAGCCCCAGCATTTT. This sequence encodes CASRRLGGDQPQHF.